These T cell receptor beta chains were read from a single sample in a study of T cell responses to AZD1222 COVID-19 vaccine. Sequencing was performed with immunoSEQ multiplex PCR; in TCRdb, only in-frame clones are kept and a portion is missing. The sample records 150,000 to 200,000 clones, 85% to 95% being singletons. The sample consisted of peripheral blood, taken 28 days after the second AZD1222 dose. These receptors were obtained from an adult who received the AZD1222 COVID-19 vaccine. Each CDR3 is given with its conserved first and last residue. Each record gives: CDR3 DNA, CDR3 protein, D gene, J gene, clone size, V gene. D genes are given only for firm matches. Not every row has a clone size; where given, it reads once, few, many or a size class.

DNA: TGTGCCAGCCCTCCAAACAGAGACTACGAGCAGTACTTC; CDR3: CASPPNRDYEQYF; D: -; J: TRBJ2-7; size: -; V: TRBV11-3
DNA: TGTGCCAGCAGCCACCCTGGGACAGGGTACGAGCAGTACTTC; CDR3: CASSHPGTGYEQYF; D: TRBD1; J: TRBJ2-7; size: -; V: TRBV6-2/TRBV6-3
DNA: TGTGCCAGCAGTTACTCGGGGGGGGCGGAGAACACTGAAGCTTTCTTT; CDR3: CASSYSGGAENTEAFF; D: -; J: TRBJ1-1; size: -; V: TRBV6-5
DNA: TGTGCCAGCAGTGATGGTCCCGGGACAGGGGGAGGCTCCTATAATTCACCCCTCCACTTT; CDR3: CASSDGPGTGGGSYNSPLHF; D: TRBD1; J: TRBJ1-6; size: -; V: TRBV2
DNA: TGTGCCAGCTCACCACCTCCGGGGTACGGAGCTGAAGCTTTCTTT; CDR3: CASSPPPGYGAEAFF; D: -; J: TRBJ1-1; size: -; V: TRBV18
DNA: TGTGCCAGCAGTGAGGGACTAGCAAATGAGCAGTTCTTC; CDR3: CASSEGLANEQFF; D: TRBD2; J: TRBJ2-1; size: -; V: TRBV6-1
DNA: TGTGCCTGGAGGAGCTCCTACGAGCAGTACTTC; CDR3: CAWRSSYEQYF; D: -; J: TRBJ2-7; size: -; V: TRBV30
DNA: TGTGCCAGCAGCCCCCGACAGGGCGTAGACTATGGCTACACCTTC; CDR3: CASSPRQGVDYGYTF; D: TRBD1; J: TRBJ1-2; size: -; V: TRBV7-6
DNA: TGTGCCAGCAGCAAGACAGGGGACTCTGGAAACACCATATATTTT; CDR3: CASSKTGDSGNTIYF; D: TRBD1; J: TRBJ1-3; size: once; V: TRBV11-2
DNA: TGTGCCAGCAGCCCGAGCGGGGACTCCTACGAGCAGTACTTC; CDR3: CASSPSGDSYEQYF; D: TRBD2; J: TRBJ2-7; size: -; V: TRBV7-9
DNA: TGTGCCAGCAGCTCCGGTGGGCTAGCCCCGGAGTTCTTC; CDR3: CASSSGGLAPEFF; D: -; J: TRBJ2-1; size: -; V: TRBV7-9